These 22 T cell receptor beta chains were all obtained from the same sample, sequenced in a study of OX40 agonist ivuxolimab in advanced cancers. Measured with immunoSEQ multiplex PCR; TCRdb has only the in-frame clones, and not every one. The table has tens of thousands of clones, around 91% seen once. The sample in question was CD4+ or CD8+ T cells sorted from blood, obtained in a trial of the OX40 agonist ivuxolimab. Source of these receptors: an adult with an advanced solid tumor such as melanoma, head and neck, liver or kidney cancer.

The V call is TRBV2, the J call TRBJ2-2; 13 nucleotides match TRBD2. CDR1 and CDR2 (germline): SNHLY, FYNNEI. The CDR3 has 15 amino acids. V lost 7 bases and J lost 4; bases outside the gene matches: 3. DNA of the CDR3: TGTGCCAGCAAGAGACTAGCGGGGGGCACCGGGGAGCTGTTTTTT. It specifies CASKRLAGGTGELFF.

The V gene is TRBV7-2, the J gene TRBJ1-3; D is uncertain. The germline gives CDR1 SGHTA, CDR2 FQGNSA. The CDR3 extends over 14 amino acids. The V end lost 2 bases, the J end lost 3 bases, and 8 bases lay between the germline ends. For the CDR3, the DNA is TGTGCCAGCAGCTTATTCGGGGTTGGAAACACCATATATTTT. As protein: CASSLFGVGNTIYF.

The rearrangement links TRBV10-2 to TRBJ2-2, with D possibly being TRBD1 (6 bases). The CDR3 is made up of 15 amino acids. The ends were cut back, 7 bases at V and 3 bases at J, with 15 bases in the middle. In germline, CDR1 is WSHSY, CDR2 SAAADI. The CDR3 bases are TGCGCCAGCACCGATACCGGGACATACACCGGGGAGCTGTTTTTT. Its translation is CASTDTGTYTGELFF.

V is TRBV19 and J is TRBJ2-1; 9 nucleotides match TRBD2. The CDR3 totals 15 residues. Per the germline V gene, CDR1 is LNHDA and CDR2 is SQIVND (reference sequence). V lost 5 bases to trimming and J lost 1 base; unmatched junction nucleotides: 3. CDR3 protein: CASSSRGGSYNEQFF. CDR3 DNA: TGTGCCAGTAGTTCGCGGGGGGGATCCTACAATGAGCAGTTCTTC.

The V gene is TRBV5-8, the J gene TRBJ1-2, with 7 bases fitting TRBD1. The germline V gene encodes CDR1 SGHTS and CDR2 YDEGEE. The CDR3 loop spans 15 amino acids. V lost 4 bases and J lost 4; bases outside the gene matches: 10. The CDR3 coding sequence is TGTGCCAGCAGCCTGGTGGGTCAGGGGGTCTATGGCTACACCTTC. Protein product: CASSLVGQGVYGYTF.

This clone has a handful of counts. V is TRBV25-1 and J is TRBJ1-1, with 8 positions matching TRBD1. From germline, CDR1 is MGHDK and CDR2 SYGVNS. The CDR3 extends over 13 amino acids. J was trimmed by 3 bases and V by 6 bases; bases with no gene match: 3. The CDR3 DNA reads TGTGCCAGCAGGCAGACAGGGGACACTGAAGCTTTCTTT. Translation: CASRQTGDTEAFF.

This chain links TRBV5-1 with TRBJ2-3; 8 bases fit TRBD1. There are 15 residues in the CDR3. V lost 3 bases, J lost 4 bases, and 7 bases stayed unmatched. Germline CDR1 reads SGHRS; CDR2 reads YFSETQ. The CDR3 nucleotides read TGCGCCAGCAGCTCGGGACAGGTGGGTTCAGATACGCAGTATTTT. It translates to CASSSGQVGSDTQYF. Filled out from reference TRBV5-1 and TRBJ2-3, the complete variable domain reads KAGVTQTPRYLIKTRGQQVTLSCSPISGHRSVSWYQQTPGQGLQFLFEYFSETQRNKGNFPGRFSGRQFSNSRSEMNVSTLELGDSALYLCASSSGQVGSDTQYFGPGTRLTVL.

The chain is built from TRBV6-5 and TRBJ2-3, with 11 bases identical to TRBD2. The CDR3 is 15 amino acids. Germline CDR1 MNHEY, CDR2 SVGAGI. The junction had 10 bases not matched to a gene; V was cut back by 8 bases and J by 6 bases. The CDR3 sequence: CASLYSGRANDTQYF. CDR3 DNA: TGTGCCAGCCTGTATAGCGGGAGGGCCAACGATACGCAGTATTTT.

This clone occurred a few times. CDR3 residues: CASSFTGGRGTGELFF. CDR3 coding DNA: TGTGCCAGCAGTTTTACAGGGGGACGCGGAACCGGGGAGCTGTTTTTT. V gene TRBV11-2 combines with J gene TRBJ2-2; 8 nucleotides agree with TRBD1. This CDR3 comprises 16 residues. The V and J ends lost 6 bases and 5 bases, in that order; junction bases with no gene match: 11. Germline CDR1 and CDR2: SGHAT and FQNNGV. Using reference TRBV11-2 and TRBJ2-2 for the parts outside the CDR3, the full variable domain is EAGVAQSPRYKIIEKRQSVAFWCNPISGHATLYWYQQILGQGPKLLIQFQNNGVVDDSQLPKDRFSAERLKGVDSTLKIQPAKLEDSAVYLCASSFTGGRGTGELFFGEGSRLTVL.

This clone was observed a handful of times. CDR3 nucleotide sequence: TGTGCCAGCAGCCTGACGGATTATAGCAATCAGCCCCAGCATTTT. Translation gives CASSLTDYSNQPQHF. The V gene is TRBV9, the J gene TRBJ1-5, with D uncertain. This CDR3 has 15 residues. Between the trimmed V and J ends, which lost 4 bases and 0 bases, there was a span of 11 bases. Germline CDR1 reads SGDLS; CDR2 reads YYNGEE.

This clone occurred a few times. The J gene is TRBJ1-1, the V gene TRBV7-9; D is possibly TRBD1 (6 bases). Per the germline V gene, CDR1 is SEHNR and CDR2 is FQNEAQ (reference sequence). The CDR3 consists of 14 residues. The V and J ends lost 1 base and 7 bases respectively, with 13 bases between them. The CDR3 region is CASSLVNREYEAFF. CDR3 nucleotides: TGTGCCAGCAGCTTAGTTAACAGGGAGTATGAAGCTTTCTTT.

Comment on this clone: The junction and the germline gene differ at one end; a read error may be behind it. The chain joins TRBV6-5 to TRBJ1-2, with D maybe TRBD1 (5 bases). The CDR3 consists of 13 residues. Germline CDR1 is MNHEY and CDR2 is SVGAGI. CDR3 DNA: TGTGCCAGCAGGCCAGACAGTAACAATGGCTACACCTTC. It encodes CASRPDSNNGYTF.

The J gene is TRBJ1-1, the V gene TRBV19; D is possibly TRBD1 (6 bases). Germline V gene sequence: CDR1 LNHDA, CDR2 SQIVND (reference sequence). This CDR3 has 16 residues. Trimming shortened V by 7 bases and J by 1 base, and 19 bases separated the two germline ends. DNA for the CDR3: TGTGCCAGTACAACCGGGACACTTATCTGGAACACTGAAGCTTTCTTT. Its translation: CASTTGTLIWNTEAFF.

CDR3 in amino acids: CASSEDAGGNEKLFF. The CDR3 nucleotides are TGTGCCAGCAGTGAAGACGCAGGGGGGAATGAAAAACTGTTTTTT. The chain carries TRBV2 and TRBJ1-4, with 7 bases lining up with TRBD1. This CDR3 is built from 15 residues. Germline V gene data show CDR1 as SNHLY and CDR2 as FYNNEI. With V trimmed by 1 base and J by 5 bases, 4 bases remained unmatched.

This chain links TRBV5-1 with TRBJ2-7; TRBD2 might be the D (6 bases). Germline V gene sequence: CDR1 SGHRS, CDR2 YFSETQ. The V gene lost 2 bases and the J gene lost 4 bases, with 13 bases spanning the gap. The CDR3 is 14 residues long. CDR3 region: CASSLSGDVYEQYF. DNA of the CDR3: TGCGCCAGCAGCTTATCGGGGGATGTGTACGAGCAGTACTTC.

V usage is TRBV5-1 and J usage is TRBJ2-5, with a tentative D call TRBD1 (6 bases). Per germline, CDR1 SGHRS and CDR2 YFSETQ. The germline V and J ends were trimmed by 0 bases and 2 bases, with 11 bases remaining between them. The CDR3 runs 15 residues. The CDR3 DNA sequence: TGCGCCAGCAGCTTGGTCCAGGGGCAACAAGAGACCCAGTACTTC. Translation gives CASSLVQGQQETQYF.

The chain uses TRBV11-3 and TRBJ2-3; 11 bases are shared with TRBD2. Germline CDR1 and CDR2: SGHNT and YENEEA. The ends lost 5 bases at V and 1 base at J; junction bases unmatched: 2. The CDR3 contains 15 residues. CDR3 sequence: CASSPGLAGTDTQYF. The DNA of the CDR3 is TGTGCCAGCAGCCCGGGACTAGCGGGCACAGATACGCAGTATTTT.

The genes are TRBV7-3 and TRBJ2-5, with 9 bases identical to TRBD2. V was clipped by 6 bases and J by 3 bases; unmatched bases: 5. The germline CDR1 and CDR2 sequences are SGHTA and FQGTGA. The CDR3 sequence is 14 residues long. The CDR3 DNA reads TGTGCCAGCAGTTCGGGACTAGCAGAAGAGACCCAGTACTTC. It is translated as CASSSGLAEETQYF.

This chain connects TRBV7-6 to TRBJ2-2; the D is unclear. Trimming stripped 5 bases from V and 3 bases from J, with 7 bases between. This CDR3 contains 13 residues. Germline-derived CDR1 and CDR2 are SGHVS and FNYEAQ. The CDR3 sequence is CASSPPYTGELFF. The DNA of the CDR3 is TGTGCCAGCAGCCCTCCTTACACCGGGGAGCTGTTTTTT.

The chain is built from TRBV6-5 and TRBJ2-7; 7 nucleotides line up with TRBD1. CDR3 size: 14 residues. The V gene end was trimmed by 6 bases and the J gene end by 1 base; junction bases not matched to a gene: 6. The germline gives CDR1 MNHEY, CDR2 SVGAGI. CDR3 DNA sequence: TGTGCCAGCAGCCGCCAGGGGGTTTCCTACGAGCAGTACTTC. Residues: CASSRQGVSYEQYF.

With respect to this clone: Compared with germline, one end of the junction differs, possibly owing to a read error. This chain joins TRBV2 and TRBJ1-5, with D unresolved. This CDR3 is built from 14 residues. The germline CDR1 and CDR2 sequences are SNHLY and FYNNEI. The CDR3 region is CASREGYSNQPQHF. The CDR3 coding sequence is TGTGCCAGCAGAGAAGGGTATAGCAATCAGCCCCAGCATTTT.

The chain is built from TRBV19 and TRBJ2-3; 8 positions agree with TRBD1. V lost 5 bases, J lost 1 base, and 5 bases stayed unmatched. Germline CDR1 and CDR2: LNHDA and SQIVND (reference sequence). This CDR3 region has 15 residues. The DNA for the CDR3 is TGTGCCAGTAGTTGGGGACAGGTGGGCACAGATACGCAGTATTTT. Translation: CASSWGQVGTDTQYF.